A selection of T cell receptor beta chains follows, all from one sample in a study of blood T cell repertoires in COVID-19. This table comes from immunoSEQ multiplex PCR, and its TCRdb copy is limited to in-frame clones, with some not included. Among hundreds of thousands of clones listed, more than 85% were seen once. Sequencing was performed on PBMCs or T cells enriched from blood (not recorded which). The receptors derive from a woman in her sixties or seventies who had recovered from COVID-19. Each CDR3 is given with its conserved first and last residue. The order of the fields is CDR3 DNA, CDR3 protein, clone size, D gene, V gene, J gene. The D gene is left open where the match is weak. Some rows have no size entry. The others give once, few or many, or a class for an expanded clone.

cdr3_nt: TGTGCCACTCACTACGGGACAGTTAGCAATCAGCCCCAGCATTTT; cdr3_aa: CATHYGTVSNQPQHF; clone_size: .; d_call: TRBD1; v_call: TRBV6-5; j_call: TRBJ1-5
cdr3_nt: TGTGCCAGCAGCTCGGCCGGACAGGGTCGGAGCCCCTATAATTCACCCCTCCACTTT; cdr3_aa: CASSSAGQGRSPYNSPLHF; clone_size: .; d_call: TRBD1; v_call: TRBV11-2; j_call: TRBJ1-6
cdr3_nt: TGCGCCAGCAGCTTGGAGACAGGGGGTGGAAACACCATATATTTT; cdr3_aa: CASSLETGGGNTIYF; clone_size: .; d_call: TRBD1; v_call: TRBV5-1; j_call: TRBJ1-3
cdr3_nt: TGTGCCAGTAGTGCGGCTTTCGGAGTTGAGCAGTTCTTC; cdr3_aa: CASSAAFGVEQFF; clone_size: .; d_call: .; v_call: TRBV19; j_call: TRBJ2-1
cdr3_nt: TGCAGTGTCTATTCTGGAAACACCATATATTTT; cdr3_aa: CSVYSGNTIYF; clone_size: few; d_call: .; v_call: TRBV20-1; j_call: TRBJ1-3
cdr3_nt: TGTGCCAGCAGCTTGGACAGAGGCTCTGGAAACACCATATATTTT; cdr3_aa: CASSLDRGSGNTIYF; clone_size: .; d_call: .; v_call: TRBV7-2; j_call: TRBJ1-3
cdr3_nt: TGTGCCAGCAGTTATCGGGACAGGGGAAATGAGCAGTTCTTC; cdr3_aa: CASSYRDRGNEQFF; clone_size: .; d_call: TRBD1; v_call: TRBV6-2/TRBV6-3; j_call: TRBJ2-1
cdr3_nt: TGTGCCAGCAGCGCGTCAGGCCTTAATTCACCCCTCCACTTT; cdr3_aa: CASSASGLNSPLHF; clone_size: .; d_call: .; v_call: TRBV2; j_call: TRBJ1-6
cdr3_nt: TGTGCCAGCTCACCATTGCAGGGGACGGGAACTAATGAAAAACTGTTTTTT; cdr3_aa: CASSPLQGTGTNEKLFF; clone_size: .; d_call: .; v_call: TRBV18; j_call: TRBJ1-4
cdr3_nt: TGTGCCAGCAGTTCTTTTACGGACAGTACAGATACGCAGTATTTT; cdr3_aa: CASSSFTDSTDTQYF; clone_size: .; d_call: .; v_call: TRBV25-1; j_call: TRBJ2-3
cdr3_nt: TGCGCCAGCAGGGGGCAGGGGGCCATGAACACTGAAGCTTTCTTT; cdr3_aa: CASRGQGAMNTEAFF; clone_size: .; d_call: TRBD1; v_call: TRBV5-1; j_call: TRBJ1-1
cdr3_nt: TGTGCTAGTGGGCTAACCTTACAGGGAACTAATGAAAAACTGTTTTTT; cdr3_aa: CASGLTLQGTNEKLFF; clone_size: few; d_call: .; v_call: TRBV12-5; j_call: TRBJ1-4